What follows are 14 T cell receptor beta chains derived from one specimen sequenced in a study of STAT5B mutations in CD4+ large granular lymphocyte leukemia. TCRdb's copy holds only in-frame clones and misses some; the assay was immunoSEQ multiplex PCR. The data hold about 32,000 clones, with approximately 70% observed a single time. The sequenced sample consisted of CD4+ T cells from blood buffy coats. The receptors shown here come from a human donor in good health.

This clone was picked up a small number of times. The V gene is TRBV10-1, the J gene TRBJ2-2; D possibly corresponds to TRBD1 (5 bases). Trimming shortened V by 0 bases and J by 5 bases, and 13 bases separated the two germline ends. This CDR3 is 16 amino acids long. The germline gives CDR1 WNHNN, CDR2 SYGVQD (reference sequence). CDR3 DNA: TGCGCCAGCAGTGAGTCTGGCAGGGTAGCTACCGGGGAGCTGTTTTTT. Protein product: CASSESGRVATGELFF.

The chain combines TRBV2 with TRBJ2-1, with TRBD2 matching over 8 bases. The ends lost 4 bases at V and 7 bases at J; junction bases unmatched: 0. The germline V gene has CDR1 SNHLY and CDR2 FYNNEI. The CDR3 runs to 12 residues. The CDR3 protein is CASSAGGNEQFF. The CDR3 DNA reads TGTGCCAGCAGTGCGGGGGGGAATGAGCAGTTCTTC.

The chain recombines TRBV30 with TRBJ1-1, with D possibly being TRBD1 (5 bases). The V end was cut by 8 bases, the J end by 4 bases, with 11 bases between. Germline CDR1 reads GTSNPN; CDR2 reads SVGIG (reference sequence). The CDR3 contains 11 residues. The CDR3 reads CAGGRITEAFF. In DNA, the CDR3 is TGTGCCGGGGGACGGATCACTGAAGCTTTCTTT.

This clone was counted a few times. The genes are TRBV5-6 and TRBJ1-5, with D tentatively TRBD1 (6 bases). Trimming pared 4 bases from V and 5 bases from J, leaving 13 bases between. Per germline, CDR1 SGHDT and CDR2 YYEEEE. The CDR3 sequence is 14 residues long. CDR3 loop: CASSGTGLDQPQHF. DNA for the CDR3: TGTGCCAGCAGCGGAACAGGGTTAGATCAGCCCCAGCATTTT. Combining the CDR3 with reference TRBV5-6 and TRBJ1-5 gives the whole variable domain DAGVTQSPTHLIKTRGQQVTLRCSPKSGHDTVSWYQQALGQGPQFIFQYYEEEERQRGNFPDRFSGHQFPNYSSELNVNALLLGDSALYLCASSGTGLDQPQHFGDGTRLSIL.

This rearrangement joins TRBV14 to TRBJ2-5; no definite D call. Trimming took off 3 bases at V and 5 bases at J, with 7 bases between the two ends. Germline-derived CDR1 and CDR2 are SGHDN and FVKESK. The CDR3 is made up of 12 amino acids. The CDR3 coding sequence is TGTGCCAGCAGCCAGGTTCGGGAGACCCAGTACTTC. It is translated as CASSQVRETQYF.

The rearrangement links TRBV18 to TRBJ2-5; the D gene could be TRBD1 or TRBD2 (5 bases each). There are 14 residues in the CDR3. Trimming left V 2 bases short and J 4 bases short, with 11 bases between. The V gene's germline CDR1 is KGHSH and CDR2 LQKENI. The CDR3 loop is CASSPGMRGETQYF. The CDR3 DNA reads TGTGCCAGCTCACCAGGGATGAGGGGAGAGACCCAGTACTTC.

The J gene is TRBJ1-2, the V gene TRBV9; possibly TRBD1 for D (6 bases). This CDR3 has 13 residues. Trimming removed 2 bases from V and 1 base from J, with 6 bases in between. CDR1 SGDLS and CDR2 YYNGEE come from the germline V gene. The CDR3 sequence is CASSVDSNYGYTF. CDR3 nucleotide sequence: TGTGCCAGCAGCGTGGACAGTAACTATGGCTACACCTTC.

This chain connects TRBV6-5 to TRBJ2-7, with 9 positions matching TRBD1. The trim removed 6 bases at V and 4 bases at J, leaving 7 bases unmatched. The CDR3 loop spans 14 amino acids. Germline CDR1 and CDR2: MNHEY and SVGAGI. The CDR3 region is CASSRGQGSYEQYF. As DNA, the CDR3 is TGTGCCAGCAGCCGCGGACAGGGGAGTTACGAGCAGTACTTC.

The rearrangement uses TRBV5-1 and TRBJ2-7, with D maybe TRBD1 (7 bases). Germline CDR1 SGHRS, CDR2 YFSETQ. The CDR3 has 14 amino acids. Trimming left V 6 bases short and J 1 base short, with 14 bases between. The CDR3 DNA is TGCGCCAGCAAACCTCAGGGGGGATCCTACGAGCAGTACTTC. This translates into CASKPQGGSYEQYF.

This chain joins TRBV28 and TRBJ1-6, with D perhaps TRBD1 (6 bases). The CDR3 has 17 residues. The germline V gene encodes CDR1 MDHEN and CDR2 SYDVKM. The V gene lost 6 bases and the J gene lost 7 bases, with 22 bases spanning the gap. The CDR3 region has the DNA TGTGCCAGCAGAAAAAGTAACAGGGTACTAGGGAATTCACCCCTCCACTTT. It encodes CASRKSNRVLGNSPLHF.

The rearrangement links TRBV7-3 to TRBJ2-6; 7 bases are shared with TRBD1. V lost 6 bases and J lost 2; bases outside the gene matches: 4. Germline CDR1 SGHTA, CDR2 FQGTGA. This CDR3 comprises 15 residues. The CDR3 coding sequence is TGTGCCAGCAGTCGTCAGGGGGCTGGGGCCAACGTCCTGACTTTC. Its translation is CASSRQGAGANVLTF. Combining the CDR3 with reference TRBV7-3 and TRBJ2-6 gives the whole variable domain GAGVSQTPSNKVTEKGKYVELRCDPISGHTALYWYRQSLGQGPEFLIYFQGTGAADDSGLPNDRFFAVRPEGSVSTLKIQRTERGDSAVYLCASSRQGAGANVLTFGAGSRLTVL.

V is TRBV6-5 and J is TRBJ1-5, with TRBD1 as a possible D gene (6 bases). Germline CDR1 is MNHEY and CDR2 is SVGAGI. CDR3 size: 14 residues. V lost 7 bases and J 0 bases, leaving 10 bases between the germline ends. The CDR3 coding sequence is TGTGCCAGCAACCAACAGGGTAGCAATCAGCCCCAGCATTTT. It codes for CASNQQGSNQPQHF.

The chain joins TRBV29-1 to TRBJ1-4, with 7 bases identical to TRBD1. This CDR3 contains 13 residues. V gave up 6 bases and J gave up 8 bases; unmatched junction bases: 9. From germline, CDR1 is SQVTM and CDR2 ANQGSEA. The CDR3 here is CSVTRDSAEKLFF. CDR3 sequence (DNA): TGCAGCGTGACCCGGGACAGTGCGGAAAAACTGTTTTTT.

Regarding this clone: The junction departs from the called germline gene at one end, perhaps through a read error. The V gene is TRBV20-1, the J gene TRBJ1-2; TRBD1 aligns across 8 bases. The germline gives CDR1 DFQATT, CDR2 SNEGSKA (reference sequence). This CDR3 has 9 residues. CDR3 sequence (DNA): TGCAGCCCCAGGGGGCGAGCCCCCTTC. Encoded protein: CSPRGRAPF.